The 20 T cell receptor beta chains below come from one sample, sequenced in a study of cytomegalovirus exposure and HLA in healthy donors. Primers: 60 Vbeta forward and 13 Jbeta reverse. Measured with immunoSEQ multiplex PCR; TCRdb has only the in-frame clones, and not every one. The sample lists about 130,000 clones, around 75% occurring once. Input material: PBMCs. These TCRs come from a woman aged 45-65 years in good health and CMV-seronegative.

This chain uses TRBV5-1 with TRBJ2-7; possible D gene TRBD1, 5 bases. From germline, CDR1 is SGHRS and CDR2 YFSETQ. The CDR3 loop spans 14 amino acids. The ends were cut back, 5 bases at V and 2 bases at J, with 14 bases in the middle. CDR3 residues: CASRFDSGAYEQYF. CDR3 DNA: TGCGCCAGCAGGTTTGACAGTGGGGCCTACGAGCAGTACTTC.

The CDR3 DNA reads as TGTGCCATCACCCGCGGGACGGCGGGGGGGGAGACCCAGTACTTC. This encodes CAITRGTAGGETQYF. The chain couples TRBV28 to TRBJ2-5; 9 bases match TRBD2. CDR1 is MDHEN, CDR2 SYDVKM, per germline. V was clipped by 10 bases and J by 5 bases; unmatched bases: 14. The CDR3 length is 15 residues.

This clone showed up just a few times. This chain connects TRBV9 to TRBJ1-1; D might be TRBD1 (5 bases). The CDR3 extends over 15 amino acids. CDR1 is SGDLS and CDR2 is YYNGEE in the germline V gene. V lost 4 bases, J lost 9 bases, and 22 bases lay in between. The chain's CDR3 is CASSLEGGRGLKAFF. CDR3 DNA: TGTGCCAGCAGCTTAGAAGGAGGGAGGGGTCTCAAAGCTTTCTTT.

This clone has a handful of counts. CDR3: CASSPDSYGYTF. The CDR3 coding sequence is TGTGCCAGCAGCCCGGACAGCTATGGCTACACCTTC. The chain is built from TRBV27 and TRBJ1-2, with D possibly being TRBD1 (6 bases). Germline CDR1 reads MNHEY; CDR2 reads SMNVEV (reference sequence). The length of the CDR3 is 12 residues. Trimming left V 6 bases short and J 4 bases short, with 9 bases between.

This rearrangement joins TRBV7-6 to TRBJ2-5; 7 bases agree with TRBD1. Germline values: CDR1 SGHVS, CDR2 FNYEAQ. This CDR3 is 13 amino acids long. The ends lost 5 bases at V and 2 bases at J; junction bases unmatched: 2. Here the CDR3 DNA reads TGTGCCAGCAGCCCGGGACAGCAAGAGACCCAGTACTTC. This translates into CASSPGQQETQYF.

A note on this clone: At one end the junction does not follow the germline gene, possibly because of a read error. The chain uses TRBV5-6 and TRBJ2-1; 8 bases agree with TRBD1. Per germline, CDR1 SGHDT and CDR2 YYEEEE. This CDR3 spans 11 amino acids. This chain's CDR3 is CASSLGTGWLF. In nucleotides, the CDR3 is TGTGCCAGCAGCTTGGGGACAGGGTGGCTCTTC.

The chain is built from TRBV7-2 and TRBJ2-7, with D tentatively TRBD2 (5 bases). This CDR3 has 12 residues. Trimming pared 0 bases from V and 9 bases from J, leaving 9 bases between. The germline V gene has CDR1 SGHTA and CDR2 FQGNSA. The CDR3 loop reads CASSLADAGQYF. In DNA, the CDR3 is TGTGCCAGCAGCTTAGCGGACGCGGGGCAGTACTTC.

V gene TRBV7-3 combines with J gene TRBJ2-6; 10 bases are a match to TRBD2. The CDR3 sequence is 16 residues long. Per the germline V gene, CDR1 is SGHTA and CDR2 is FQGTGA. The J segment lost 2 bases and the V segment lost 5 bases, leaving 3 bases of the junction unmatched. This CDR3 reads CASSPSGGAGANVLTF. DNA for the CDR3: TGTGCCAGCAGCCCAAGCGGGGGGGCTGGGGCCAACGTCCTGACTTTC.

DNA for the CDR3: TGTGCCAGCAGCCCAGGACAGGCGTTGGGCTATGGCTACACCTTC. Encoded protein: CASSPGQALGYGYTF. The chain couples TRBV7-2 to TRBJ1-2; TRBD1 aligns across 7 bases. The CDR3 has 15 residues. Germline CDR1 SGHTA, CDR2 FQGNSA. J was trimmed by 4 bases and V by 5 bases; bases with no gene match: 10.

The V call is TRBV7-3, the J call TRBJ2-1; perhaps TRBD1 as D (7 bases). The CDR3 is 16 residues long. Germline V CDR1 and CDR2: SGHTA, FQGTGA. V was trimmed by 4 bases and J by 2 bases, leaving 15 bases between them. The CDR3 loop is CASSWNQGGPYNEQFF. The CDR3 DNA follows: TGTGCCAGCAGCTGGAACCAGGGGGGTCCCTACAATGAGCAGTTCTTC.

The rearrangement uses TRBV7-9 and TRBJ2-3; D uncertain. Trimming shortened V by 3 bases and J by 6 bases, and 13 bases separated the two germline ends. The CDR3 has 14 residues. Per the germline V gene, CDR1 is SEHNR and CDR2 is FQNEAQ (reference sequence). This chain's CDR3 is CASSFSENADTQYF. The CDR3 DNA is TGTGCCAGCAGCTTTTCCGAGAATGCGGATACGCAGTATTTT.

The sample holds one count of this clone. The genes are TRBV15 and TRBJ1-2, with D hard to call. V lost 5 bases, J lost 4 bases, and 17 bases lay in between. Germline-derived CDR1 and CDR2 are LNHNV and YYDKDF (reference sequence). The CDR3 totals 15 residues. The CDR3 loop reads CATSSLGRDFYGYTF. The DNA of the CDR3 is TGTGCCACCAGCTCTCTCGGACGGGATTTCTATGGCTACACCTTC.

The chain employs TRBV27 and TRBJ1-4; 7 bases align to TRBD1. The germline V gene has CDR1 MNHEY and CDR2 SMNVEV (reference sequence). The ends lost 0 bases at V and 2 bases at J; junction bases unmatched: 6. The CDR3 sequence is 17 residues long. DNA of the CDR3: TGTGCCAGCAGTTTATCCACCCCCAGGGGGACTAATGAAAAACTGTTTTTT. It translates to CASSLSTPRGTNEKLFF.

This clone appeared a few times. V and J are TRBV7-8 and TRBJ2-2; TRBD2 matches at 7 bases. The CDR3 length is 14 residues. The junction had 6 bases not matched to a gene; V was cut back by 8 bases and J by 3 bases. The germline V gene encodes CDR1 SGHVS and CDR2 FQNEAQ. CDR3 DNA sequence: TGTGCCAGCGCCGGGACTACCTACACCGGGGAGCTGTTTTTT. Its translation: CASAGTTYTGELFF. The complete variable domain, with remaining parts taken from reference TRBV7-8 and TRBJ2-2, reads GAGVSQSPRYKVAKRGQDVALRCDPISGHVSLFWYQQALGQGPEFLTYFQNEAQLDKSGLPSDRFFAERPEGSVSTLKIQRTQQEDSAVYLCASAGTTYTGELFFGEGSRLTVL.

To note about this clone: Lacking the conserved final phenylalanine or tryptophan, this CDR3 likely reflects a read error. The chain employs TRBV7-2 and TRBJ2-7, with 12 positions matching TRBD1. The CDR3 is 16 residues long. J gave up 7 bases and V 2 bases, and 9 bases lay outside the gene matches. The germline gives CDR1 SGHTA, CDR2 FQGNSA. As DNA, the CDR3 is TGTGCCAGCAGCTTAACCCGGGGACAGGGGGCTGGAGAGCAGTACCTC. This encodes CASSLTRGQGAGEQYL.

The chain carries TRBV28 and TRBJ1-1; 10 bases fit TRBD1. Trimming took 6 bases from V and 6 from J; bases not matched to a gene: 10. Germline-derived CDR1 and CDR2 are MDHEN and SYDVKM. The CDR3 extends over 15 amino acids. The CDR3 DNA follows: TGTGCCAGCAGCCCCCAGGGACAGGGGAAACCTGAAGCTTTCTTT. Amino acids: CASSPQGQGKPEAFF.

The rearrangement uses TRBV28 and TRBJ2-7; 9 bases match TRBD1. The CDR3 is 17 amino acids. J gave up 5 bases and V 9 bases, and 20 bases lay outside the gene matches. CDR1 and CDR2 (germline): MDHEN, SYDVKM. This chain's CDR3 is CASVPGQGRNSGHEQYF. CDR3 nucleotide sequence: TGTGCCAGTGTTCCGGGACAGGGTCGTAATAGCGGCCACGAGCAGTACTTC.

This rearrangement joins TRBV13 to TRBJ2-5; weak D call: TRBD1 (5 bases). Germline V gene sequence: CDR1 PRHDT, CDR2 FYEKMQ (reference sequence). CDR3 size: 18 residues. V lost 1 base and J 1 base, leaving 19 bases between the germline ends. In DNA, the CDR3 is TGTGCCAGCAGCTTAGAGGGTCTGGGAACCAGGGTCCAAGAGACCCAGTACTTC. The encoded protein is CASSLEGLGTRVQETQYF.

The rearrangement links TRBV5-1 to TRBJ1-4, with 9 bases matching TRBD1. CDR3 size: 14 residues. In germline, CDR1 is SGHRS, CDR2 YFSETQ. Unmatched junction bases numbered 2, after V lost 3 bases and J lost 5 bases. The CDR3 protein is CASSSGTGNEKLFF. In DNA form, the CDR3 reads TGCGCCAGCAGCTCCGGGACAGGGAATGAAAAACTGTTTTTT.

The J gene is TRBJ1-5, the V gene TRBV6-6; D not certain. Germline CDR1 reads MNHNY; CDR2 reads SVGAGI (reference sequence). The CDR3 loop spans 14 amino acids. Trimming took 2 bases from V and 6 from J, leaving 11 bases between them. The CDR3 spells CASSYMETLQPQHF. CDR3 bases: TGTGCCAGCAGTTACATGGAGACTCTTCAGCCCCAGCATTTT.